The subject of this entry is one T cell receptor (beta chain). This entry is derived from a study of blood T cell repertoires in COVID-19. Study-level background: Material from acute and convalescent COVID-19 was sourced from the United States, Italy and Spain.

The CDR3 contains 14 residues. Germline loops: CDR1 GTSNPN, CDR2 SVGIG (reference sequence). V lost 2 bases to trimming and J lost 1 base, with 6 bases between them. Clones were sequenced by immunoSEQ multiplex PCR, and TCRdb holds only the in-frame ones, with some missing. The profile shows about 230,000 clones, about 87% of them singletons. The sequence was obtained from a woman in her 30s who had been exposed to COVID-19. Sequenced: PBMCs or T cells enriched from blood (not recorded which). The V call is TRBV30, the J call TRBJ2-6; the D is unclear. CDR3 residues: CAWSIGSGANVLTF. CDR3 nucleotides: TGTGCCTGGAGTATCGGTTCTGGGGCCAACGTCCTGACTTTC.